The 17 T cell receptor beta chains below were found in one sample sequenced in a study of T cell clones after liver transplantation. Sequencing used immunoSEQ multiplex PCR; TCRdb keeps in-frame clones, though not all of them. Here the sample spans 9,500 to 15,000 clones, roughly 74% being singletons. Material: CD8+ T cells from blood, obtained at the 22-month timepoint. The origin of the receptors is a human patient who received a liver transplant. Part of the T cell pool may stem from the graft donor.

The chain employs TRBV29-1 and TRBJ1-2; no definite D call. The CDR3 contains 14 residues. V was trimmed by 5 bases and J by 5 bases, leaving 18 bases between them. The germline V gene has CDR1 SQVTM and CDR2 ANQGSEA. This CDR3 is CSVSESGTIYGYTF. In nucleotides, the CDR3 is TGCAGCGTTTCCGAGTCAGGCACAATTTATGGCTACACCTTC. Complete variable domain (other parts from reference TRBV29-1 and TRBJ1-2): SAVISQKPSRDICQRGTSLTIQCQVDSQVTMMFWYRQQPGQSLTLIATANQGSEATYESGFVIDKFPISRPNLTFSTLTVSNMSPEDSSIYLCSVSESGTIYGYTFGSGTRLTVV.

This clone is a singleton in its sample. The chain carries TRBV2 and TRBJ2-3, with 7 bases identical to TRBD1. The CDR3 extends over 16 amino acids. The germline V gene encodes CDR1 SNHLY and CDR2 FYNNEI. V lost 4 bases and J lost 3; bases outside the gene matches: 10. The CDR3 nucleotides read TGTGCCAGCAGTGCTGAGGGGGCGCTTTCAACAGATACGCAGTATTTT. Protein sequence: CASSAEGALSTDTQYF. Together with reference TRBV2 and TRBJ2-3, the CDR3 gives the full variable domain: EPEVTQTPSHQVTQMGQEVILRCVPISNHLYFYWYRQILGQKVEFLVSFYNNEISEKSEIFDDQFSVERPDGSNFTLKIRSTKLEDSAMYFCASSAEGALSTDTQYFGPGTRLTVL.

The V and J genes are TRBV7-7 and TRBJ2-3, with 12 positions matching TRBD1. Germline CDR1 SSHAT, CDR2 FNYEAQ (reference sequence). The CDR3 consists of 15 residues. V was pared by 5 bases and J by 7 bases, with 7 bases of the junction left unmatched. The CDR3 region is CASSAGTGGAYTQYF. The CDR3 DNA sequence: TGTGCCAGCAGCGCCGGGACAGGGGGCGCATATACGCAGTATTTT.

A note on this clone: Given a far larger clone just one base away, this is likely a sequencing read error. The CDR3 DNA is TGTGCCAGCAGCCAGGACGTGGGACAGTTTCAGCCCCAGCATTTT. Amino acids: CASSQDVGQFQPQHF. This chain connects TRBV5-8 to TRBJ1-5; 7 positions agree with TRBD1. Germline CDR1 reads SGHTS; CDR2 reads YDEGEE. V shed 4 bases and J 6 bases; nucleotides not matched to a gene: 10. This CDR3 contains 15 residues. Supplemented by reference TRBV5-8 and TRBJ1-5, the full variable domain reads EAGVTQSPTHLIKTRGQQATLRCSPISGHTSVYWYQQALGLGLQFLLWYDEGEERNRGNFPPRFSGRQFPNYSSELNVNALELEDSALYLCASSQDVGQFQPQHFGDGTRLSIL.

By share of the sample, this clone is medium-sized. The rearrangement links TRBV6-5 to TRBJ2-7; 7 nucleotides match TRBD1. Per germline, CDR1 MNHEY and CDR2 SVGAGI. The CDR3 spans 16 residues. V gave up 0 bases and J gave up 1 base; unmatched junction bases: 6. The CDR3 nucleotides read TGTGCCAGCAGTTACTCCACAGGGGCTCCATCCTACGAGCAGTACTTC. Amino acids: CASSYSTGAPSYEQYF.

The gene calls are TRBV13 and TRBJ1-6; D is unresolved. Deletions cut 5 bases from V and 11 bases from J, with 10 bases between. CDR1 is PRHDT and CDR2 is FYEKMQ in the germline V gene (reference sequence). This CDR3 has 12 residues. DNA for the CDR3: TGTGCCAGCAGCCCTGGGAAGGCACCCCTCCACTTT. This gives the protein CASSPGKAPLHF. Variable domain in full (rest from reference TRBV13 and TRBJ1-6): AAGVIQSPRHLIKEKRETATLKCYPIPRHDTVYWYQQGPGQDPQFLISFYEKMQSDKGSIPDRFSAQQFSDYHSELNMSSLELGDSALYFCASSPGKAPLHFGNGTRLTVT.

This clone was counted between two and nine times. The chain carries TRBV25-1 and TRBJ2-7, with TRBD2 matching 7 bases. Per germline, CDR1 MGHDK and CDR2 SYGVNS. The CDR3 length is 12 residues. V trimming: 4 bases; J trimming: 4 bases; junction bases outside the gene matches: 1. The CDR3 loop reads CASSVAGYEQYF. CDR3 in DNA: TGTGCCAGCAGTGTAGCGGGTTACGAGCAGTACTTC.

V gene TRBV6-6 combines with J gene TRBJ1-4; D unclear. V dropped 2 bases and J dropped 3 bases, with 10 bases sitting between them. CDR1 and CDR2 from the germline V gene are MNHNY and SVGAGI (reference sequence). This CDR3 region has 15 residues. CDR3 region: CASSYLRDANEKLFF. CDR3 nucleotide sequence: TGTGCCAGCAGTTACCTGAGGGATGCTAATGAAAAACTGTTTTTT.

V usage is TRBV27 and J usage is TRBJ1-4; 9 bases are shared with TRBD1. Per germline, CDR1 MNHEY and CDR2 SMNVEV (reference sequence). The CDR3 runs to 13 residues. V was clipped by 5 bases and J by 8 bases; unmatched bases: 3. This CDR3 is CASSGQGREKLFF. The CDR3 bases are TGTGCCAGCAGTGGACAGGGGCGGGAAAAACTGTTTTTT.

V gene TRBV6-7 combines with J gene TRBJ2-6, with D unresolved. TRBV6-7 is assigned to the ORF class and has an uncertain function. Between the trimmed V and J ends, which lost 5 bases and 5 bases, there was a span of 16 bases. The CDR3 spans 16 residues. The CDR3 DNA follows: TGTGCCAGCAGTATGCATTTACAAAGTCGGGCCAACGTCCTGACTTTC. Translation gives CASSMHLQSRANVLTF.

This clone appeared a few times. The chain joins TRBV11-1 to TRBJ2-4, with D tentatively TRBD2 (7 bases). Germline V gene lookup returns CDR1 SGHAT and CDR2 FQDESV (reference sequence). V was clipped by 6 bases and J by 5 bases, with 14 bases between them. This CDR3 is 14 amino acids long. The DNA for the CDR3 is TGTGCCAGCAGTCACGAGGGGGGGCAAAACATTCAGTACTTC. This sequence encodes CASSHEGGQNIQYF.

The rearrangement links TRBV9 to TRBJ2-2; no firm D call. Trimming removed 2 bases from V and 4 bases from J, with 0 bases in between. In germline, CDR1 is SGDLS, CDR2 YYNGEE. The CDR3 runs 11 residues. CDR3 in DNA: TGTGCCAGCAGCGTCACCGGGGAGCTGTTTTTT. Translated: CASSVTGELFF.

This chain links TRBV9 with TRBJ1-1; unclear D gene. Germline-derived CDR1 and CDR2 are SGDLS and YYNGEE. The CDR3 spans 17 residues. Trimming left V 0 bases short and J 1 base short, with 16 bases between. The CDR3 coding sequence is TGTGCCAGCAGCGTAGAGGGCCTCCCACCACCGAACACTGAAGCTTTCTTT. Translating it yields CASSVEGLPPPNTEAFF.

As DNA, the CDR3 is TGTGCCAGCAGCGTAGGGACTAGCAGCCAAGAGACCCAGTACTTC. Translated: CASSVGTSSQETQYF. This chain joins TRBV9 and TRBJ2-5; 8 positions match TRBD2. J was trimmed by 1 base and V by 0 bases; bases with no gene match: 2. Looked up from germline, CDR1 is SGDLS and CDR2 is YYNGEE. This CDR3 is built from 15 residues.

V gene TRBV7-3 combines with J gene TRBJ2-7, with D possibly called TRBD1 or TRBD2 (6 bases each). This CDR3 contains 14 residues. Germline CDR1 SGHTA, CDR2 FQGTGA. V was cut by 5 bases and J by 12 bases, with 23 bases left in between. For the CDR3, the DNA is TGTGCCAGCAGCACGACAGGAAGTCCCGGGACTTGGTACTTC. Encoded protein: CASSTTGSPGTWYF.

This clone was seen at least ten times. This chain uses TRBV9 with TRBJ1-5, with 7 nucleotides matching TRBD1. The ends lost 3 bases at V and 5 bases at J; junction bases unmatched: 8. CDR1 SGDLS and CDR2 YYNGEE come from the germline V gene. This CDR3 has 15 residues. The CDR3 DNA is TGTGCCAGCAGCGCGAGTACAGGGGAAGATCAGCCCCAGCATTTT. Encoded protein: CASSASTGEDQPQHF.

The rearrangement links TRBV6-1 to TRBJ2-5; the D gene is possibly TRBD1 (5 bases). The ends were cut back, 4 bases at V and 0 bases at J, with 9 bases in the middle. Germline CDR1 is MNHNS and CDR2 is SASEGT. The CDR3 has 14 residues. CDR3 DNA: TGTGCCAGCAGTGCTGACAGTTACCAAGAGACCCAGTACTTC. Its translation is CASSADSYQETQYF.